The 10 T cell receptor beta chains reported below all come from one sample, sequenced in a study of cytomegalovirus exposure and HLA in healthy donors. The repertoire was sequenced with immunoSEQ multiplex PCR; TCRdb's copy has only in-frame clones and lacks some. The sample yields hundreds of thousands of clones, over 70% seen once. Sequencing input: PBMCs. Every receptor here comes from a woman under 40 in good health and CMV-seropositive.

The chain uses TRBV27 and TRBJ2-7; 8 bases fit TRBD2. This CDR3 is 16 amino acids long. Losses at the gene ends were 7 bases for V and 4 bases for J; bases not matched to a gene: 15. Germline CDR1 reads MNHEY; CDR2 reads SMNVEV (reference sequence). CDR3 residues: CASIYGRALLLYEQYF. The CDR3, as DNA: TGTGCCAGCATCTACGGGAGGGCCCTCTTATTGTACGAGCAGTACTTC.

This sequence joins TRBV30 and TRBJ1-2; no clear D gene. The germline V gene encodes CDR1 GTSNPN and CDR2 SVGIG (reference sequence). The CDR3 contains 13 residues. Trimming took off 3 bases at V and 4 bases at J, with 12 bases between the two ends. CDR3 bases: TGTGCCTGGAGCGAGGTAGCCTCCTATGGCTACACCTTC. As protein: CAWSEVASYGYTF.

The chain is built from TRBV7-2 and TRBJ2-7; 8 nucleotides agree with TRBD1. The germline V gene has CDR1 SGHTA and CDR2 FQGNSA. J lost 4 bases, V lost 3 bases, and 5 bases had no gene match. The CDR3 has 14 amino acids. This CDR3 reads CASSFDRGSYEQYF. CDR3 DNA sequence: TGTGCCAGCAGCTTTGACAGGGGCTCGTACGAGCAGTACTTC.

This clone was found a few times. This CDR3 is CASSLVQDYGYTF. In nucleotides, the CDR3 is TGTGCCAGCAGCTTGGTGCAGGATTATGGCTACACCTTC. The chain recombines TRBV5-4 with TRBJ1-2; D is unclear. Trimming shortened V by 0 bases and J by 5 bases, and 8 bases separated the two germline ends. Per the germline V gene, CDR1 is SGHNT and CDR2 is YYREEE (reference sequence). The CDR3 runs to 13 residues.

The rearrangement links TRBV19 to TRBJ1-4; the D gene is possibly TRBD1 (6 bases). This CDR3 region has 11 residues. V gave up 6 bases and J gave up 13 bases, with 12 bases separating them. The V gene's germline CDR1 is LNHDA and CDR2 SQIVND (reference sequence). DNA of the CDR3: TGTGCCAGTAGCCTTCAGGGGAGACTGTTTTTT. Amino acids: CASSLQGRLFF.

This chain joins TRBV10-3 and TRBJ2-7; TRBD2 matches at 7 bases. The J segment lost 2 bases and the V segment lost 0 bases, leaving 1 base of the junction unmatched. The CDR3 loop spans 14 amino acids. CDR1 ENHRY and CDR2 SYGVKD come from the germline V gene. CDR3 in DNA: TGTGCCATCAGTGAGTCGGGGACTACCTACGAGCAGTACTTC. Protein sequence: CAISESGTTYEQYF.

V and J are TRBV27 and TRBJ1-2, with 11 bases that match TRBD1. The CDR3 has 14 amino acids. The J segment lost 3 bases and the V segment lost 6 bases, leaving 3 bases of the junction unmatched. CDR1 is MNHEY, CDR2 SMNVEV, per germline (reference sequence). The DNA of the CDR3 is TGTGCCAGCAGGGACAGGGGGCATGACTATGGCTACACCTTC. Protein sequence: CASRDRGHDYGYTF.

The chain recombines TRBV4-3 with TRBJ2-7; 7 bases are shared with TRBD2. Unmatched junction bases numbered 5, after V lost 5 bases and J lost 1 base. The length of the CDR3 is 14 residues. Germline CDR1 LGHNA, CDR2 YSLEER. CDR3 sequence reads: CASSVSGGSYEQYF. DNA for the CDR3: TGCGCCAGCAGCGTCTCCGGGGGGTCCTACGAGCAGTACTTC.

This sequence joins TRBV2 and TRBJ1-1; TRBD1 is a possible D gene (5 bases). V lost 6 bases and J lost 11, with 19 bases in between. The CDR3 contains 13 residues. Germline assignment: CDR1 SNHLY and CDR2 FYNNEI. The CDR3 sequence: CASRMQAEGDAFF. CDR3 nucleotides: TGTGCCAGCAGGATGCAGGCGGAAGGGGATGCTTTCTTT.

The rearrangement uses TRBV15 and TRBJ1-2; a possible D gene is TRBD1 (6 bases). Germline V CDR1 and CDR2: LNHNV, YYDKDF (reference sequence). V dropped 3 bases and J dropped 4 bases, with 12 bases sitting between them. The CDR3 is 14 residues long. The CDR3 bases are TGTGCCACCAGCAGGGAAGTACAGGGCTATGGCTACACCTTC. Amino acids: CATSREVQGYGYTF.